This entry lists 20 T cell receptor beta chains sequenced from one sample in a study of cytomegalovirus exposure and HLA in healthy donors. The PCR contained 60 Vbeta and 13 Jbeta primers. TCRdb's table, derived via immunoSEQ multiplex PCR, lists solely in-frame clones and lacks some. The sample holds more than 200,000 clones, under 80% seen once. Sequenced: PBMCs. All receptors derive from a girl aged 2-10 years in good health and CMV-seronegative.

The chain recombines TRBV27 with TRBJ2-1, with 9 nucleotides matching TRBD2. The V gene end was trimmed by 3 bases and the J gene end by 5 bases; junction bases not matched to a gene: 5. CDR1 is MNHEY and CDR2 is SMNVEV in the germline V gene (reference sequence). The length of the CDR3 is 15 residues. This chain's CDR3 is CASSFEGLAHNEQFF. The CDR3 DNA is TGTGCCAGCAGTTTTGAGGGACTAGCCCACAATGAGCAGTTCTTC.

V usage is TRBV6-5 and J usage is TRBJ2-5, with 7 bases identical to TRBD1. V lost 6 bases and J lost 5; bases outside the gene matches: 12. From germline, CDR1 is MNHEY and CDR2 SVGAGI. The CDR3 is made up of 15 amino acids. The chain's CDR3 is CASSHDRDRWETQYF. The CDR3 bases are TGTGCCAGCAGCCACGACAGGGATCGGTGGGAGACCCAGTACTTC.

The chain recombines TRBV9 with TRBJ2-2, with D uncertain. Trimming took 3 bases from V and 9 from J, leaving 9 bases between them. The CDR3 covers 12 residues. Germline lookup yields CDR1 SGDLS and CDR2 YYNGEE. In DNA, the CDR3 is TGTGCCAGCAGCGATAAGAACAGGGAGCTGTTTTTT. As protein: CASSDKNRELFF.

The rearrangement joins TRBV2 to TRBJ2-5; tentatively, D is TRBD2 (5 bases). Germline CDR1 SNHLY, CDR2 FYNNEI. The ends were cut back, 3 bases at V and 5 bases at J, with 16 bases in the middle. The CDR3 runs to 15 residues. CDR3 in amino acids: CASSESWNGVETQYF. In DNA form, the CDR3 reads TGTGCCAGCAGTGAGTCGTGGAACGGGGTGGAGACCCAGTACTTC.

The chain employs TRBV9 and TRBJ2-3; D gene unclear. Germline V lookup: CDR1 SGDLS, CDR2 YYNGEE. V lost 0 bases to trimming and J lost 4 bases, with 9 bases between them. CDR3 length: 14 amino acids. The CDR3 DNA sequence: TGTGCCAGCAGCGTAGGGCCGGCGGCAGATACGCAGTATTTT. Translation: CASSVGPAADTQYF.

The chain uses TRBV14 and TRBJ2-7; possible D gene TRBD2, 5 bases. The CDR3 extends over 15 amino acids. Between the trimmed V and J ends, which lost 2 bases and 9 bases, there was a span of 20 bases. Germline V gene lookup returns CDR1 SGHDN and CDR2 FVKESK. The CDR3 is CASSQNSRPLALQYF. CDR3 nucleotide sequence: TGTGCCAGCAGCCAAAACTCCAGACCGCTAGCTCTGCAGTACTTC.

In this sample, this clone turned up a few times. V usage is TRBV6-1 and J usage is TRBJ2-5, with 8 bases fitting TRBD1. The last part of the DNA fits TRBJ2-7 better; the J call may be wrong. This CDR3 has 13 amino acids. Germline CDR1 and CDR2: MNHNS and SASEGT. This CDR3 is CASGWTGRYEQYF. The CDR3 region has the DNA TGTGCCAGCGGGTGGACAGGGCGCTACGAGCAGTACTTC.

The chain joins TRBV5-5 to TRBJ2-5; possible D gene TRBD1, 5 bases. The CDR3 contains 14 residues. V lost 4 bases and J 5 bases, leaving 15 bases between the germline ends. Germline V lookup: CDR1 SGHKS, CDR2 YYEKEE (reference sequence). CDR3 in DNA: TGTGCCAGCAGCCCCAAAGGGGATTGGGAGACCCAGTACTTC. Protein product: CASSPKGDWETQYF.

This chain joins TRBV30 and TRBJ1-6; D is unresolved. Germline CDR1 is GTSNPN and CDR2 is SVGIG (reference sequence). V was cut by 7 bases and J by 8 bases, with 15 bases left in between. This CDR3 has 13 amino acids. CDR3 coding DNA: TGTGCCTCAACCCGGGGTTGGGATTCACCCCTCCACTTT. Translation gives CASTRGWDSPLHF.

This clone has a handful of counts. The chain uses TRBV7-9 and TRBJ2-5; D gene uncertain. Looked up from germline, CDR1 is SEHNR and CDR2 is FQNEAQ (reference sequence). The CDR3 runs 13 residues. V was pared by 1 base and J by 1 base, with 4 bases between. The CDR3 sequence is CASSLGVQETQYF. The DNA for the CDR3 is TGTGCCAGCAGCTTAGGAGTCCAAGAGACCCAGTACTTC.

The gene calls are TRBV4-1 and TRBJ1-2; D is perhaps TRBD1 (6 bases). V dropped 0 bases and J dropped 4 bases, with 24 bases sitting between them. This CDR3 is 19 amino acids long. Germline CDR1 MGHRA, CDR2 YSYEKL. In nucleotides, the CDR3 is TGCGCCAGCAGCCAAGATACCCGCTGGAGGGGGGGACTAGGCTATGGCTACACCTTC. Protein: CASSQDTRWRGGLGYGYTF.

CDR3 bases: TGTGCCAGCAGTTTATCGGGCTGGGTCGATGAGCAGTTCTTC. The encoded protein is CASSLSGWVDEQFF. The chain links TRBV27 to TRBJ2-1; D unclear. Germline CDR1 MNHEY, CDR2 SMNVEV (reference sequence). V was clipped by 0 bases and J by 8 bases, with 11 bases between them. The CDR3 sequence is 14 residues long.

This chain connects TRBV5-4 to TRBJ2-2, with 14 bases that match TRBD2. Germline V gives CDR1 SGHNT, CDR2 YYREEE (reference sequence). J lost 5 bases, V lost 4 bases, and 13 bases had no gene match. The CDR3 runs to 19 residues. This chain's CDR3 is CASSHPGTSGSRGTGELFF. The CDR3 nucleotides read TGTGCCAGCAGCCACCCCGGGACTAGCGGGAGTAGAGGGACCGGGGAGCTGTTTTTT.

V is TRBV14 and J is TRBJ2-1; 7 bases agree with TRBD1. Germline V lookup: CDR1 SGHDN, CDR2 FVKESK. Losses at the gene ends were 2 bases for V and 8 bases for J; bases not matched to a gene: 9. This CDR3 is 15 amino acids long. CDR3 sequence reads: CASSQRGRGPHEQFF. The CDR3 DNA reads TGTGCCAGCAGCCAAAGGGGTAGGGGGCCCCATGAGCAGTTCTTC.

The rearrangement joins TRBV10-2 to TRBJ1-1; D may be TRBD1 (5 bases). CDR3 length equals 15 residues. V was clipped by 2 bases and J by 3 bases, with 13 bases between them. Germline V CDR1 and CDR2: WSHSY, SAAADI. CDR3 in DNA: TGCGCCAGCAGTGAGCCGGCAGGGTGGGACACTGAAGCTTTCTTT. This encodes CASSEPAGWDTEAFF.

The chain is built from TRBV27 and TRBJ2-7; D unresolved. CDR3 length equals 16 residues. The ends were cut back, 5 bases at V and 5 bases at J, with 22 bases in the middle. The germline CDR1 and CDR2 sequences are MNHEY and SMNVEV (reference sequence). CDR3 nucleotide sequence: TGTGCCAGCAGTCCCCCCGACACCAAGTCCCCCCACGAGCAGTACTTC. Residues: CASSPPDTKSPHEQYF.

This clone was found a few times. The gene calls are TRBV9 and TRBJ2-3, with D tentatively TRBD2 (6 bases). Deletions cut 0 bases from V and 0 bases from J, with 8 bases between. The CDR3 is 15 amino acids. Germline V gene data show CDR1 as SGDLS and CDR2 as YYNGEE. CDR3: CASSVAGTSTDTQYF. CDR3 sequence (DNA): TGTGCCAGCAGCGTAGCCGGGACTAGCACAGATACGCAGTATTTT.

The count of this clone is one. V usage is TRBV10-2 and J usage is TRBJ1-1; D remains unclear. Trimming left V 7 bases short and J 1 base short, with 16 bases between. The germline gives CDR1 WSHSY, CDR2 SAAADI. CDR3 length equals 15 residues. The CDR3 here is CASKRDYGENTEAFF. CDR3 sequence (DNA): TGCGCCAGCAAGCGAGATTACGGTGAGAACACTGAAGCTTTCTTT.

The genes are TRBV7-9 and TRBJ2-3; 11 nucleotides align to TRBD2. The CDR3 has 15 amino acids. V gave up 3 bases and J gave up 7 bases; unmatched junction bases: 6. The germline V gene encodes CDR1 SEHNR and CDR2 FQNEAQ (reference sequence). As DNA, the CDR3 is TGTGCCAGCAGCTTGACTAGCGGGACCAAGAATACGCAGTATTTT. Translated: CASSLTSGTKNTQYF.

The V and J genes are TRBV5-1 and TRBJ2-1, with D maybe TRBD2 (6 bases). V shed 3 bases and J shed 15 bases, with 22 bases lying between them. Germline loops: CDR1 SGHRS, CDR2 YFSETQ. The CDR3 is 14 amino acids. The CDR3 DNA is TGCGCCAGCAGCTCGGACCCGACTAGTAGCTTTATGTTCTTC. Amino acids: CASSSDPTSSFMFF. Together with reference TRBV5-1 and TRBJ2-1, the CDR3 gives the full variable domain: KAGVTQTPRYLIKTRGQQVTLSCSPISGHRSVSWYQQTPGQGLQFLFEYFSETQRNKGNFPGRFSGRQFSNSRSEMNVSTLELGDSALYLCASSSDPTSSFMFFGPGTRLTVL.